Detailed here is one T cell receptor (beta chain). This sample is drawn from a study of blood T cell repertoires in COVID-19. Study-wide background: Some COVID-19 samples were acute and others convalescent; all came from the United States, Italy and Spain. Sample material is recorded as cDNA or gDNA derived from T cells, B-cell-depleted T cells, or PBMCs.

Under the authors' procedure: Amplification with reference gene primers provided the estimates of nucleated cell counts. Generated by immunoSEQ multiplex PCR, the TCRdb table keeps only in-frame clones and is missing some. Clonal size and the V and J genes are those of that table, whereas D and trimming came from the DNA. The table has 130,000 or so clones, about 80% seen once. Sequencing was carried out using peripheral blood. The receptor's source is a man between 45 and 60 years old with acute or convalescent COVID-19.

CDR3 protein: CASGRLAGDNEQFF. CDR3 in DNA: TGTGCCAGCGGAAGACTAGCGGGGGACAATGAGCAGTTCTTC. This chain uses TRBV2 with TRBJ2-1, with TRBD2 matching 12 bases. The CDR3 totals 14 residues. Germline values: CDR1 SNHLY, CDR2 FYNNEI. V was clipped by 8 bases and J by 5 bases; unmatched bases: 4.